Following are 22 T cell receptor beta chains from one sample sequenced in a study of T cells after posttransplantation cyclophosphamide. Cells defined as naive were viable CD3+CD4+ or CD3+CD8+ and CCR7+CD45RA+CD45RO-CD95-CD27+CD28+. Clones were read by immunoSEQ multiplex PCR, and TCRdb kept only the in-frame ones, dropping some. The sample has approximately 15,000 clones, approximately 94% seen once; the top ten hold 0.27%. The sequencing sample was made of naive CD4+ T cells sorted from blood. The receptor source for this set is a woman aged 45-59 years in good health and a related stem cell transplant donor.

J is TRBJ2-2 and V is TRBV9; D is perhaps TRBD2 (6 bases). The CDR3 is 15 amino acids. V lost 0 bases and J 2 bases, leaving 8 bases between the germline ends. Germline-derived CDR1 and CDR2 are SGDLS and YYNGEE. CDR3 DNA sequence: TGTGCCAGCAGCGTAGTGGGGACTAACACCGGGGAGCTGTTTTTT. Its protein is CASSVVGTNTGELFF.

The chain combines TRBV9 with TRBJ2-7; the D gene is possibly TRBD2 (5 bases). CDR3 length: 16 residues. The V gene's germline CDR1 is SGDLS and CDR2 YYNGEE. Trimming left V 3 bases short and J 3 bases short, with 19 bases between. The CDR3 protein is CASSADLPGNGYEQYF. The CDR3 DNA reads TGTGCCAGCAGCGCAGACCTTCCCGGGAACGGCTACGAGCAGTACTTC.

The genes are TRBV10-2 and TRBJ2-1; D remains unclear. The CDR3 loop spans 15 amino acids. With 5 bases removed from V and 7 bases from J, the gap between germline ends came to 18 bases. Germline values: CDR1 WSHSY, CDR2 SAAADI. DNA for the CDR3: TGCGCCAGCAGTAGTGGCCCTGGGCTACGGAATGAGCAGTTCTTC. Translated: CASSSGPGLRNEQFF.

The DNA for the CDR3 is TGTGCCAGCAGCTTCTCCGGGGGGGTAGGCGAGCAGTACTTC. This sequence encodes CASSFSGGVGEQYF. The genes are TRBV7-9 and TRBJ2-7; TRBD2 aligns across 8 bases. Germline V gene data show CDR1 as SEHNR and CDR2 as FQNEAQ (reference sequence). The CDR3 sequence is 14 residues long. Trimming at V came to 3 bases and at J to 6 bases, leaving 7 bases not matched to a gene.

This clone was seen a single time. The chain has TRBV2 and TRBJ1-2, with 10 bases lining up with TRBD1. This CDR3 has 13 amino acids. V trimming: 6 bases; J trimming: 3 bases; junction bases outside the gene matches: 1. Germline lookup yields CDR1 SNHLY and CDR2 FYNNEI. The CDR3 DNA reads as TGTGCCAGCAGCGGGACAGGGGACTATGGCTACACCTTC. Translating gives CASSGTGDYGYTF. Filled out from reference TRBV2 and TRBJ1-2, the complete variable domain reads EPEVTQTPSHQVTQMGQEVILRCVPISNHLYFYWYRQILGQKVEFLVSFYNNEISEKSEIFDDQFSVERPDGSNFTLKIRSTKLEDSAMYFCASSGTGDYGYTFGSGTRLTVV.

This chain uses TRBV7-3 with TRBJ1-1, with TRBD1 matching over 7 bases. Losses at the gene ends were 5 bases for V and 4 bases for J; bases not matched to a gene: 4. The length of the CDR3 is 13 residues. Germline lookup yields CDR1 SGHTA and CDR2 FQGTGA. The CDR3 loop is CASSPQGGTEAFF. DNA for the CDR3: TGTGCCAGCAGCCCGCAGGGGGGCACTGAAGCTTTCTTT. Together with reference TRBV7-3 and TRBJ1-1, the CDR3 gives the full variable domain: GAGVSQTPSNKVTEKGKYVELRCDPISGHTALYWYRQSLGQGPEFLIYFQGTGAADDSGLPNDRFFAVRPEGSVSTLKIQRTERGDSAVYLCASSPQGGTEAFFGQGTRLTVV.

The chain couples TRBV9 to TRBJ1-3; tentatively, D is TRBD1 (5 bases). The CDR3 runs 15 residues. CDR1 is SGDLS and CDR2 is YYNGEE in the germline V gene. With 1 base removed from V and 0 bases from J, the gap between germline ends came to 8 bases. CDR3: CASSVTGYSGNTIYF. The CDR3 nucleotides read TGTGCCAGCAGCGTAACAGGTTACTCTGGAAACACCATATATTTT.

This clone was observed a single time. This chain connects TRBV18 to TRBJ2-7; D might be TRBD1 (5 bases). The V gene lost 3 bases and the J gene lost 3 bases, with 15 bases spanning the gap. CDR3 length equals 15 residues. Germline CDR1 KGHSH, CDR2 LQKENI. The CDR3 DNA sequence: TGTGCCAGCTCACCCAACCCAGGGTTAGGCTACGAGCAGTACTTC. Its translation: CASSPNPGLGYEQYF. The variable domain in full, with the rest retrieved from reference TRBV18 and TRBJ2-7, is NAGVMQNPRHLVRRRGQEARLRCSPMKGHSHVYWYRQLPEEGLKFMVYLQKENIIDESGMPKERFSAEFPKEGPSILRIQQVVRGDSAAYFCASSPNPGLGYEQYFGPGTRLTVT.

V and J are TRBV28 and TRBJ2-7; no definite D call. Looked up from germline, CDR1 is MDHEN and CDR2 is SYDVKM. Trimming took 4 bases from V and 5 from J, leaving 15 bases between them. CDR3 length: 14 residues. This CDR3 is CASSSSVLFDEQYF. Here the CDR3 DNA reads TGTGCCAGCAGTTCGAGCGTATTATTCGACGAGCAGTACTTC. Full variable domain (rest looked up from reference TRBV28 and TRBJ2-7): DVKVTQSSRYLVKRTGEKVFLECVQDMDHENMFWYRQDPGLGLRLIYFSYDVKMKEKGDIPEGYSVSREKKERFSLILESASTNQTSMYLCASSSSVLFDEQYFGPGTRLTVT.

The V and J genes are TRBV9 and TRBJ1-6; D is ambiguous. The ends were cut back, 4 bases at V and 9 bases at J, with 20 bases in the middle. Germline V CDR1 and CDR2: SGDLS, YYNGEE. The CDR3 runs 16 residues. CDR3 protein: CASSTGSSPRGSPLHF. The CDR3 nucleotides are TGTGCCAGCAGCACGGGATCCTCCCCTAGAGGTTCACCCCTCCACTTT.

This clone was found a few times. The CDR3 here is CASSRATGLSIQPQHF. DNA for the CDR3: TGTGCCAGCAGCAGGGCCACAGGGCTCTCGATACAGCCCCAGCATTTT. The chain has TRBV5-6 and TRBJ1-5; tentative D call: TRBD1 (6 bases). CDR1 and CDR2 (germline): SGHDT, YYEEEE. Trimming removed 4 bases from V and 7 bases from J, with 21 bases in between. The CDR3 has 16 residues.

This clone is a singleton in its sample. This sequence joins TRBV10-3 and TRBJ2-2, with 9 bases matching TRBD1. The CDR3 contains 21 residues. V gave up 0 bases and J gave up 5 bases; unmatched junction bases: 19. Per germline, CDR1 ENHRY and CDR2 SYGVKD. In nucleotides, the CDR3 is TGTGCCATCAGTGAGTCGGGGGGCCGAGGTGGACAGGGGAGATGGACCGGGGAGCTGTTTTTT. Amino acid sequence: CAISESGGRGGQGRWTGELFF.

This clone showed up just once. This rearrangement joins TRBV11-2 to TRBJ2-7, with D perhaps TRBD1 (6 bases). Germline V gives CDR1 SGHAT, CDR2 FQNNGV. The length of the CDR3 is 15 residues. V was pared by 6 bases and J by 5 bases, with 20 bases between. The CDR3 here is CASRSSSGVTDEQYF. In DNA, the CDR3 is TGTGCCAGCAGGTCCTCCTCAGGGGTCACGGACGAGCAGTACTTC.

V and J are TRBV2 and TRBJ1-1; no definite D call. The CDR3 consists of 14 residues. Germline V gene data show CDR1 as SNHLY and CDR2 as FYNNEI. V dropped 5 bases and J dropped 4 bases, with 14 bases sitting between them. DNA for the CDR3: TGTGCCAGCAGTCTCCGGAGGGAGGGCACTGAAGCTTTCTTT. It specifies CASSLRREGTEAFF.

This CDR3 is CASSLGAGATYEQYF. The DNA of the CDR3 is TGTGCCAGCAGCTTGGGGGCAGGGGCGACCTACGAGCAGTACTTC. The V call is TRBV5-4, the J call TRBJ2-7; the D gene is possibly TRBD1 (6 bases). The CDR3 is 15 residues long. The ends were cut back, 0 bases at V and 2 bases at J, with 12 bases in the middle. Germline V gene sequence: CDR1 SGHNT, CDR2 YYREEE (reference sequence).

This chain joins TRBV11-2 and TRBJ2-1, with 10 bases that match TRBD2. Germline CDR1 SGHAT, CDR2 FQNNGV. This CDR3 spans 14 amino acids. Germline trimming cut 6 bases from V and 6 bases from J; bases unmatched to any gene: 5. The CDR3 DNA reads TGTGCCAGCAGGGCTAGCGGGAGCTTCAATGAGCAGTTCTTC. It translates to CASRASGSFNEQFF.

The chain is built from TRBV25-1 and TRBJ2-3, with D possibly matching TRBD2 (6 bases). V was cut by 1 base and J by 2 bases, with 13 bases left in between. Germline CDR1 MGHDK, CDR2 SYGVNS. The CDR3 sequence is 16 residues long. The DNA of the CDR3 is TGTGCCAGCAGTGAATGGAGGGGACTCGTCACAGATACGCAGTATTTT. Protein sequence: CASSEWRGLVTDTQYF.

The chain has TRBV6-1 and TRBJ2-1; D gene unclear. V lost 5 bases and J lost 14, with 13 bases in between. This CDR3 comprises 11 residues. Germline V gene sequence: CDR1 MNHNS, CDR2 SASEGT. In DNA, the CDR3 is TGTGCCAGCAGTCCCCACGAGGTTAAGTTCTTC. This sequence encodes CASSPHEVKFF.

The chain recombines TRBV2 with TRBJ2-5, with 7 bases that match TRBD1. V lost 4 bases, J lost 3 bases, and 5 bases stayed unmatched. The V gene's germline CDR1 is SNHLY and CDR2 FYNNEI. CDR3 length equals 14 residues. The CDR3 DNA reads as TGTGCCAGCAGTGCGGACAGGAACGAAGAGACCCAGTACTTC. It yields the protein CASSADRNEETQYF.

The chain links TRBV5-1 to TRBJ1-1, with 8 bases aligning to TRBD1. This CDR3 is built from 14 residues. V trimming: 3 bases; J trimming: 5 bases; junction bases outside the gene matches: 6. Germline CDR1 SGHRS, CDR2 YFSETQ. The CDR3 reads CASSSLTGETEAFF. The CDR3 coding sequence is TGCGCCAGCAGCTCGCTGACAGGGGAGACTGAAGCTTTCTTT. The full variable domain, in which reference TRBV5-1 and TRBJ1-1 provide the parts outside the CDR3, is KAGVTQTPRYLIKTRGQQVTLSCSPISGHRSVSWYQQTPGQGLQFLFEYFSETQRNKGNFPGRFSGRQFSNSRSEMNVSTLELGDSALYLCASSSLTGETEAFFGQGTRLTVV.

The V gene is TRBV19, the J gene TRBJ2-5, with 9 positions matching TRBD2. Unmatched junction bases numbered 20, after V lost 10 bases and J lost 11 bases. The CDR3 runs 15 residues. Germline lookup yields CDR1 LNHDA and CDR2 SQIVND (reference sequence). The CDR3 sequence is CATSKPGLAEGEQYF. CDR3 nucleotide sequence: TGTGCCACTTCGAAACCGGGACTAGCCGAGGGAGAGCAGTACTTC.

This clone was observed a handful of times. The chain links TRBV13 to TRBJ1-1; D uncertain. V dropped 3 bases and J dropped 0 bases, with 2 bases sitting between them. The CDR3 has 12 residues. Germline lookup yields CDR1 PRHDT and CDR2 FYEKMQ (reference sequence). The DNA of the CDR3 is TGTGCCAGCAGCTTCTTGAACACTGAAGCTTTCTTT. This codes for CASSFLNTEAFF. Full variable domain (rest looked up from reference TRBV13 and TRBJ1-1): AAGVIQSPRHLIKEKRETATLKCYPIPRHDTVYWYQQGPGQDPQFLISFYEKMQSDKGSIPDRFSAQQFSDYHSELNMSSLELGDSALYFCASSFLNTEAFFGQGTRLTVV.